A selection of T cell receptor beta chains follows, all from one sample in a study of OX40 agonist ivuxolimab in advanced cancers. The data were produced by immunoSEQ multiplex PCR, yet TCRdb's version contains in-frame clones alone and is incomplete. The sample lists more than 65,000 clones, 90% to 95% occurring once. The specimen comprised CD4+ or CD8+ T cells sorted from blood, sampled in a trial of the OX40 agonist ivuxolimab. The receptors here all came from an adult with an advanced solid tumor such as melanoma, head and neck, liver or kidney cancer. CDR3s include the opening cysteine and the closing phenylalanine or tryptophan. D genes are given only for firm matches. The size entry is marked missing in some rows and otherwise reads once, few, many or a size class.

d_call,clone_size,v_call,cdr3_aa
NA,once,TRBV5-1,CASSLSLDTEAFF
TRBD1,NA,TRBV28,CASSLPGQGATNEKLFF
TRBD2,NA,TRBV10-1,CASSEGGAGANEQYF
TRBD2,NA,TRBV19,CASSMGTSGTLQETQYF
NA,NA,TRBV7-3,CASSPNPNSGNTIYF
NA,NA,TRBV28,CASSIPGQWAQYF
NA,NA,TRBV2,CASSEVRGNSPLHF
NA,NA,TRBV2,CASSDPTPGTDTQYF
NA,NA,TRBV10-3,CAISRHGDSNQPQHF
NA,NA,TRBV18,CASSPEQSSGANVLTF
NA,NA,TRBV7-2,CASTPGLSHEQYF
TRBD1,NA,TRBV6-6,CASKDRVPHEQYF
TRBD2,NA,TRBV29-1,CSVGASGPYEQYF
TRBD2,NA,TRBV5-6,CASSWGPAGGPGTDTQYF
NA,NA,TRBV2,CASKPGSEARQPQHF
NA,NA,TRBV6-5,CASRITGSGNTIYF
NA,NA,TRBV7-3,CASSAGRWETQYF
TRBD1,once,TRBV29-1,CSAFRTGAYSTEAFF
TRBD1,NA,TRBV5-1,CASSPSGTVGVSGTEAFF
NA,NA,TRBV27,CASSPRQPGPKNIQYF